This entry lists 18 T cell receptor beta chains sequenced from one sample in a study of beta chain features in type 1 diabetes. Study observations and caveats: TCRB CDR3s from Type 1 diabetes patients were moderately but significantly shorter in all four CD4+ subsets.

All of the isolated RNA was reverse transcribed, so expressed TCRB transcripts were sequenced. Assay: immunoSEQ multiplex PCR; the TCRdb copy retains only in-frame clones and omits some. In the table there are 680,000 or so clones, around an eighth of which are singletons. These receptors are not linked to any known antigen. Sequencing used naive CD4+ T cells from blood. The receptor set was obtained from a man younger than 30 with type 1 diabetes.

The chain has TRBV5-4 and TRBJ2-3; D gene ambiguous. V lost 7 bases and J 4 bases, leaving 7 bases between the germline ends. Germline V gives CDR1 SGHNT, CDR2 YYREEE (reference sequence). This CDR3 has 11 amino acids. The CDR3 is CASAGADTQYF. The CDR3 DNA follows: TGTGCCAGCGCCGGAGCAGATACGCAGTATTTT.

The CDR3 reads CASRGQGAGDKTKVDREQYF. CDR3 in DNA: TGTGCCAGTAGAGGACAGGGGGCCGGGGACAAGACGAAGGTTGATCGCGAGCAGTACTTC. The J gene is TRBJ2-7, the V gene TRBV19, with TRBD1 matching over 11 bases. Germline-derived CDR1 and CDR2 are LNHDA and SQIVND (reference sequence). This CDR3 comprises 20 residues. V was clipped by 6 bases and J by 6 bases; unmatched bases: 25.

J is TRBJ1-5 and V is TRBV27, with D unresolved. V gave up 3 bases and J gave up 4 bases, with 10 bases separating them. Germline assignment: CDR1 MNHEY and CDR2 SMNVEV (reference sequence). The CDR3 spans 14 residues. The DNA for the CDR3 is TGTGCCAGCAGTTTGGACCTGGGGAATCAGCCCCAGCATTTT. Translating it yields CASSLDLGNQPQHF.

This clone was seen a handful of times. The chain combines TRBV9 with TRBJ2-5, with D unresolved. Germline V lookup: CDR1 SGDLS, CDR2 YYNGEE. This CDR3 is 15 amino acids long. V dropped 0 bases and J dropped 4 bases, with 13 bases sitting between them. The CDR3 protein is CASSVDQVGSETQYF. CDR3 DNA sequence: TGTGCCAGCAGCGTAGATCAGGTTGGGTCAGAGACCCAGTACTTC. Looking up the rest from reference TRBV9 and TRBJ2-5 gives the full variable domain: DSGVTQTPKHLITATGQRVTLRCSPRSGDLSVYWYQQSLDQGLQFLIQYYNGEERAKGNILERFSAQQFPDLHSELNLSSLELGDSALYFCASSVDQVGSETQYFGPGTRLLVL.

The genes are TRBV30 and TRBJ2-2; unclear D gene. Germline loops: CDR1 GTSNPN, CDR2 SVGIG (reference sequence). This CDR3 spans 15 amino acids. Trimming removed 0 bases from V and 1 base from J, with 9 bases in between. The CDR3 coding sequence is TGTGCCTGGAGTGTATATGGCGGGAACACCGGGGAGCTGTTTTTT. Amino acid sequence: CAWSVYGGNTGELFF.

This clone has more than one count but fewer than ten. The chain links TRBV6-1 to TRBJ1-2; D might be TRBD1 (6 bases). Germline lookup yields CDR1 MNHNS and CDR2 SASEGT. This CDR3 has 15 residues. The ends were cut back, 6 bases at V and 0 bases at J, with 14 bases in the middle. CDR3 residues: CASSPDRKTNYGYTF. CDR3 sequence (DNA): TGTGCCAGCAGCCCCGACAGGAAAACTAACTATGGCTACACCTTC.

This clone has more than one count but fewer than ten. The gene calls are TRBV4-1 and TRBJ1-4, with a weak D call TRBD1 (5 bases). Between the trimmed V and J ends, which lost 6 bases and 8 bases, there was a span of 16 bases. Germline V gene lookup returns CDR1 MGHRA and CDR2 YSYEKL. The CDR3 consists of 14 residues. This CDR3 reads CASSSAGDGEKLFF. The CDR3 coding sequence is TGCGCCAGCAGTTCCGCGGGGGATGGGGAAAAACTGTTTTTT.

CDR3 sequence: CASLPGGRETQYF. The CDR3 nucleotides are TGTGCCAGCCTACCGGGGGGACGGGAGACCCAGTACTTC. The chain uses TRBV2 and TRBJ2-5; 7 bases are shared with TRBD2. Germline values: CDR1 SNHLY, CDR2 FYNNEI. The junction had 8 bases not matched to a gene; V was cut back by 8 bases and J by 5 bases. The CDR3 covers 13 residues.

This clone was seen a handful of times. This rearrangement joins TRBV7-9 to TRBJ1-6; D is possibly TRBD1 (5 bases). This CDR3 has 15 residues. Trimming shortened V by 1 base and J by 7 bases, and 11 bases separated the two germline ends. Per the germline V gene, CDR1 is SEHNR and CDR2 is FQNEAQ (reference sequence). CDR3 sequence (DNA): TGTGCCAGCAGCTTAGGGCAGGGAGAGAATTCACCCCTCCACTTT. This encodes CASSLGQGENSPLHF.

The genes are TRBV7-8 and TRBJ2-5, with 13 nucleotides matching TRBD2. This CDR3 is 17 amino acids long. V was clipped by 4 bases and J by 2 bases; unmatched bases: 7. From germline, CDR1 is SGHVS and CDR2 FQNEAQ. CDR3 amino acids: CASSSGLAGLEQETQYF. The CDR3 DNA reads TGTGCCAGCAGCTCGGGACTAGCGGGGTTGGAGCAAGAGACCCAGTACTTC.

V and J are TRBV6-5 and TRBJ2-3, with D possibly TRBD1 on 6 matching bases. Germline V gives CDR1 MNHEY, CDR2 SVGAGI. The CDR3 is 14 amino acids. V was clipped by 7 bases and J by 1 base, with 12 bases between them. CDR3 residues: CASKAGVGTDTQYF. The CDR3 nucleotides are TGTGCCAGCAAGGCAGGGGTGGGCACAGATACGCAGTATTTT.

The rearrangement joins TRBV19 to TRBJ1-1; D is unresolved. CDR3 length: 13 residues. CDR1 and CDR2 from the germline V gene are LNHDA and SQIVND (reference sequence). Trimming shortened V by 3 bases and J by 1 base, and 6 bases separated the two germline ends. DNA of the CDR3: TGTGCCAGTAGTATCATGGGGAACACTGAAGCTTTCTTT. Protein: CASSIMGNTEAFF.

Only a few counts were recorded for this clone. The chain is built from TRBV6-1 and TRBJ1-5; tentatively, D is TRBD1 (5 bases). Trimming removed 0 bases from V and 1 base from J, with 10 bases in between. CDR1 MNHNS and CDR2 SASEGT come from the germline V gene. This CDR3 is built from 16 residues. The CDR3 here is CASSEAGGGSNQPQHF. The CDR3 DNA follows: TGTGCCAGCAGTGAAGCTGGGGGGGGAAGCAATCAGCCCCAGCATTTT.

The rearrangement links TRBV18 to TRBJ2-7; D may match TRBD1 or TRBD2 (5 bases each). The CDR3 loop spans 15 amino acids. In germline, CDR1 is KGHSH, CDR2 LQKENI. With 2 bases removed from V and 3 bases from J, the gap between germline ends came to 14 bases. CDR3: CASSPRGPGVYEQYF. CDR3 coding DNA: TGTGCCAGCTCACCAAGGGGACCCGGGGTCTACGAGCAGTACTTC.

This clone was counted only a few times. The chain uses TRBV28 and TRBJ2-2, with 10 bases matching TRBD1. The CDR3 is made up of 14 amino acids. Germline V CDR1 and CDR2: MDHEN, SYDVKM. V lost 5 bases to trimming and J lost 6 bases; unmatched junction nucleotides: 3. CDR3 sequence: CASSDGQGAGELFF. CDR3 sequence (DNA): TGTGCCAGCAGTGATGGACAGGGGGCCGGGGAGCTGTTTTTT.

This clone was seen more than once but under ten times. The chain couples TRBV25-1 to TRBJ1-2, with a possible D match to TRBD1 (5 bases). Trimming cost V 9 bases and J 1 base, with 9 bases left between them. Germline-derived CDR1 and CDR2 are MGHDK and SYGVNS. This CDR3 spans 12 amino acids. The CDR3 sequence is CARGLNNYGYTF. DNA for the CDR3: TGTGCCAGGGGACTGAATAACTATGGCTACACCTTC.

This clone was found a few times. The chain has TRBV30 and TRBJ2-6; the match to TRBD1 covers 11 bases. Germline V gene lookup returns CDR1 GTSNPN and CDR2 SVGIG (reference sequence). There are 16 residues in the CDR3. The V segment lost 6 bases and the J segment 1 base; nucleotides outside the gene matches: 5. DNA of the CDR3: TGTGCCTGCGGACAGGGGGCAGGGTCTGGGGCCAACGTCCTGACTTTC. It specifies CACGQGAGSGANVLTF.

This chain links TRBV4-1 with TRBJ2-3; 8 bases line up with TRBD2. CDR3 length equals 16 residues. Germline V gene data show CDR1 as MGHRA and CDR2 as YSYEKL. V lost 1 base and J lost 2; bases outside the gene matches: 5. The CDR3 DNA follows: TGCGCCAGCAGCCAAGTTGAGCGGGGGACCACAGATACGCAGTATTTT. Its translation: CASSQVERGTTDTQYF.